The source of this T cell receptor beta chain is a study of T cells in women clearing cervical HPV infection. HPV was found by MY09/MY11 PCR and dot-blot genotyping. V shed 3 bases and J 0 bases; nucleotides not matched to a gene: 0. Per the germline V gene, CDR1 is GTSNPN and CDR2 is SVGIG (reference sequence). The CDR3 extends over 14 amino acids. In regard to this clone: The read halts 3 residues ahead of the CDR3 end, with the missing end drawn from the germline J gene.

Generated by immunoSEQ multiplex PCR, the TCRdb table keeps only in-frame clones and is missing some. The listing records roughly 22,000 clones. The material sequenced was blood buffy coat. The receptor was derived from a woman aged 18 to 69 with a cervical HPV16 infection that either progressed to CIN3+ or cleared (not recorded which). The chain is built from TRBV30 and TRBJ2-3; 10 nucleotides align to TRBD2. The sequenced part of the CDR3 DNA is TGTGCCTGGAGACTAGCGGGAAGCACAGATACG. It specifies CAWRLAGSTDT. The entire CDR3 protein reads CAWRLAGSTDTQYF. Full variable domain (remainder filled in from reference TRBV30 and TRBJ2-3): SQTIHQWPATLVQPVGSPLSLECTVEGTSNPNLYWYRQAAGRGLQLLFYSVGIGQISSEVPQNLSASRPQDRQFILSSKKLLLSDSGFYLCAWRLAGSTDTQYFGPGTRLTVL.